This T cell receptor (beta chain) was recovered during a study of pediatric ulcerative colitis. This was a survey-level run. Only in-frame clones appear in the TCRdb table, and some are missing; sequencing was by immunoSEQ multiplex PCR. This table holds approximately 38,000 clones, 60% to 75% found once. Study results and limitations: In rectum, acute severe colitis had expanded clones and less diversity. Blood-rectal clonal overlap within each person was significantly higher in ulcerative colitis patients than controls. Two patients' blood samples yielded substantially fewer templates.

The rectum was sampled with one to two pinch biopsies at colonoscopy. Concerning this clone: Antigen unknown. Other DNA sequences within the sample encode an identical CDR3.

The CDR3 spans 11 residues. Germline CDR1 is SEHNR and CDR2 is FQNEAQ (reference sequence). Trimming cost V 6 bases and J 4 bases, with 6 bases left between them. The TCR was taken from a boy aged 10-17 years with severe ulcerative colitis. The chain recombines TRBV7-9 with TRBJ1-1, with D unclear. Sequenced input: gut tissue. CDR3 sequence: CASSSSTEAFF. CDR3 bases: TGTGCCAGCAGTTCTAGCACTGAAGCTTTCTTT.